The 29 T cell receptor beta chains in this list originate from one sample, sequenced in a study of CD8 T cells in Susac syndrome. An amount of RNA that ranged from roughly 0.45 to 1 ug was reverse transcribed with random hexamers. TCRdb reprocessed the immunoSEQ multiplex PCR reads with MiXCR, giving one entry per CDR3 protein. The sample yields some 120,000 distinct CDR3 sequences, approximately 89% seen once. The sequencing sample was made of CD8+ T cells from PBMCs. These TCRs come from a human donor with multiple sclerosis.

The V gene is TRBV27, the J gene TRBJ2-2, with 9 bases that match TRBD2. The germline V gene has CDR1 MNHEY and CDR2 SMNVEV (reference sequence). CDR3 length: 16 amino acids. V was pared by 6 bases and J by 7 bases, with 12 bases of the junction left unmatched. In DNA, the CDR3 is TGTGCCAGCAGCCTCCTCCTAGCGGGGATGGTCGGGGAGCTGTTTTTT. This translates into CASSLLLAGMVGELFF.

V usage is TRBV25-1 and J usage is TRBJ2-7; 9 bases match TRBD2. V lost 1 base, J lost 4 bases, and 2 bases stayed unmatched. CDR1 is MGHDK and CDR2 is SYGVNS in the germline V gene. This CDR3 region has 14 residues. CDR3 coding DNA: TGTGCCAGCAGTGAATGGACTAGCGTTTACGAGCAGTACTTC. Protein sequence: CASSEWTSVYEQYF.

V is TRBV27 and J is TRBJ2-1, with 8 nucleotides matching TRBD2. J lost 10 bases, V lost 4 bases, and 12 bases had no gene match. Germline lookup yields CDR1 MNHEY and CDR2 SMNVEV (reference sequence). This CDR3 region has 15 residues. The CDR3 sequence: CASSYTAGVYVEQFF. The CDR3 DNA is TGTGCCAGCAGTTATACAGCGGGAGTCTATGTGGAGCAGTTCTTC.

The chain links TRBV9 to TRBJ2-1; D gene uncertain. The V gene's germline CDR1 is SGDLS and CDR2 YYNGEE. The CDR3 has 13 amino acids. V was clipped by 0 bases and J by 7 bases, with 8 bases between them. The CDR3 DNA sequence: TGTGCCAGCAGCGTAGGACGACGTAATGAGCAGTTCTTC. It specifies CASSVGRRNEQFF.

CDR3 sequence reads: CATSDFGTTPQQYF. In nucleotides, the CDR3 is TGTGCCACCAGTGATTTCGGGACAACACCGCAGCAGTACTTC. The chain links TRBV24-1 to TRBJ2-7; tentative D call: TRBD1 (6 bases). This CDR3 spans 14 amino acids. Trimming shortened V by 1 base and J by 8 bases, and 14 bases separated the two germline ends. Germline V CDR1 and CDR2: KGHDR, SFDVKD.

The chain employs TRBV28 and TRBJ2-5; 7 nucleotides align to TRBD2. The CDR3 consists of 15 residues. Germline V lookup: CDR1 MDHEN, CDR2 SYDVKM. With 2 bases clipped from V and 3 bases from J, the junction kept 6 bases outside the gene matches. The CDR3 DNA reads TGTGCCAGCAGTTTACCGGGGGGATGGAAAGAGACCCAGTACTTC. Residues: CASSLPGGWKETQYF.

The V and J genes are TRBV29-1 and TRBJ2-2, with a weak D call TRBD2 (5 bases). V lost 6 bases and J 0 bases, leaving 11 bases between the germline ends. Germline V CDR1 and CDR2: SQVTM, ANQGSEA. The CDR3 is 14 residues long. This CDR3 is CSVVGLANTGELFF. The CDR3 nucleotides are TGCAGCGTCGTAGGACTCGCGAACACCGGGGAGCTGTTTTTT.

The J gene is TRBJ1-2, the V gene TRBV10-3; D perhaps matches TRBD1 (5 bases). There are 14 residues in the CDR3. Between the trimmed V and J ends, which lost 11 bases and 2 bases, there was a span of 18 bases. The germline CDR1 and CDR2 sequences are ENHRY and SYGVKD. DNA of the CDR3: TGTGCCGCCGGGTCCGGGGCCGGGAACTATGGCTACACCTTC. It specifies CAAGSGAGNYGYTF.

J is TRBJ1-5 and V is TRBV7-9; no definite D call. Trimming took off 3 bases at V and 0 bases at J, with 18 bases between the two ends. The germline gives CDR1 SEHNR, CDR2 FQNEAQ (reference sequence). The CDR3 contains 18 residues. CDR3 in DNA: TGTGCCAGCAGCTTCTTCCGACTCTCACCCTATAGCAATCAGCCCCAGCATTTT. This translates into CASSFFRLSPYSNQPQHF.

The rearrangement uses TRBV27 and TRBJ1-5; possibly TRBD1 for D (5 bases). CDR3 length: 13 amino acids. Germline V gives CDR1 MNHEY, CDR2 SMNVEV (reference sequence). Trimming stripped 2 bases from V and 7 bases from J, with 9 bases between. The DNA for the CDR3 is TGTGCCAGCAGTTTAGCCAGGGCCCAGCCCCAGCATTTT. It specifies CASSLARAQPQHF.

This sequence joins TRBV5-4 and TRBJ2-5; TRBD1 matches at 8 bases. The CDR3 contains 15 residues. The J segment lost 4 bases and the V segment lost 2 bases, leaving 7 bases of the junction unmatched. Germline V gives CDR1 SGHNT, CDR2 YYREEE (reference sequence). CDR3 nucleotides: TGTGCCAGCAGCTTACCCTCGACAGGGGCAGAGACCCAGTACTTC. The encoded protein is CASSLPSTGAETQYF.

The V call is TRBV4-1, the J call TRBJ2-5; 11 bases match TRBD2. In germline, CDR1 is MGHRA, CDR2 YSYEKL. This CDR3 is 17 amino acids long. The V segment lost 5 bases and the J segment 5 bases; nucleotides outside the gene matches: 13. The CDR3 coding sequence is TGCGCCAGCAGCGCCCGTCGACTAGCGGGAATGGTGGAGACCCAGTACTTC. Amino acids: CASSARRLAGMVETQYF.

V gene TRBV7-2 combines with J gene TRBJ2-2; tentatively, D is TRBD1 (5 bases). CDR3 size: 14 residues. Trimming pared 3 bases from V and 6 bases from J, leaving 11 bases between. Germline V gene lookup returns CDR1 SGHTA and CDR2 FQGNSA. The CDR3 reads CASSLGLQAGELFF. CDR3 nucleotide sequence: TGTGCCAGCAGCTTGGGTTTACAGGCCGGGGAGCTGTTTTTT.

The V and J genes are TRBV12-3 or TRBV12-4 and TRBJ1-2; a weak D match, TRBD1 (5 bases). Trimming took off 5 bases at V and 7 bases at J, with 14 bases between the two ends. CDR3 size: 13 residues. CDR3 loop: CASSTGWVGGYTF. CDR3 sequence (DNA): TGTGCCAGCAGTACAGGATGGGTGGGTGGCTACACCTTC.

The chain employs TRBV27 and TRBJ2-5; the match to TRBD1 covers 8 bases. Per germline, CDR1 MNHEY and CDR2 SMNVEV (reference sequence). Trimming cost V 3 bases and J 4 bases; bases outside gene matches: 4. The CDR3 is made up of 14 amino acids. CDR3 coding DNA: TGTGCCAGCAGTTTCCGACAGGGGAGAGAGACCCAGTACTTC. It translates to CASSFRQGRETQYF.

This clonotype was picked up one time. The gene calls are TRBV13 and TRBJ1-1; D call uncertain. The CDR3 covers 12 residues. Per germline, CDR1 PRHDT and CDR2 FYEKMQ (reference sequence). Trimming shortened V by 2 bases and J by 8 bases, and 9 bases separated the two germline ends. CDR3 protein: CASSLTFGEAFF. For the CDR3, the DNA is TGTGCCAGCAGCTTAACTTTTGGGGAAGCTTTCTTT.

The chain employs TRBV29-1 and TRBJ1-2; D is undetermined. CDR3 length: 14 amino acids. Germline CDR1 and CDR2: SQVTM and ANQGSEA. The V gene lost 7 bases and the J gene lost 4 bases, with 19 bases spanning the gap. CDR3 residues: CSALAGVASYGYTF. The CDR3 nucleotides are TGCAGCGCCTTAGCCGGGGTGGCGTCCTATGGCTACACCTTC. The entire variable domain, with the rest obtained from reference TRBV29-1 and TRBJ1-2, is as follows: SAVISQKPSRDICQRGTSLTIQCQVDSQVTMMFWYRQQPGQSLTLIATANQGSEATYESGFVIDKFPISRPNLTFSTLTVSNMSPEDSSIYLCSALAGVASYGYTFGSGTRLTVV.

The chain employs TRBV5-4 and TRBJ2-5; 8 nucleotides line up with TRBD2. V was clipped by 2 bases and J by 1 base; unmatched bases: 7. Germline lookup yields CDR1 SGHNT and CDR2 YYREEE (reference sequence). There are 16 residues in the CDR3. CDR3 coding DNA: TGTGCCAGCAGCTTTTCAGCGGGAGTTCCCCAAGAGACCCAGTACTTC. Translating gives CASSFSAGVPQETQYF.

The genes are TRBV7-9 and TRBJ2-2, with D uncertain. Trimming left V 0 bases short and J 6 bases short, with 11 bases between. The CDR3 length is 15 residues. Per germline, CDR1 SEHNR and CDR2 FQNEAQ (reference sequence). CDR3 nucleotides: TGTGCCAGCAGCTTAGCCTCCAAGTATCCCGGGGAGCTGTTTTTT. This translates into CASSLASKYPGELFF.

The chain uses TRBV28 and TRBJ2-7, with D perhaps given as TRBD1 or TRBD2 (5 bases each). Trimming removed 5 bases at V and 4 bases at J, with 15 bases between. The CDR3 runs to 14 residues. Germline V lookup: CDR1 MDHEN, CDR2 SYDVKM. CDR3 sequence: CASSTRGTGYEQYF. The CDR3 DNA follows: TGTGCCAGCAGTACGAGAGGGACCGGATACGAGCAGTACTTC.

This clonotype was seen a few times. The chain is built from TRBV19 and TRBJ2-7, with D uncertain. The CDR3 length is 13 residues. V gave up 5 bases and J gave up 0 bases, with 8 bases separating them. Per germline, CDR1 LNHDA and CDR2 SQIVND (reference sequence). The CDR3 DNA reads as TGTGCCAGTAGTTCCTACCTCTCCTACGAGCAGTACTTC. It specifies CASSSYLSYEQYF.

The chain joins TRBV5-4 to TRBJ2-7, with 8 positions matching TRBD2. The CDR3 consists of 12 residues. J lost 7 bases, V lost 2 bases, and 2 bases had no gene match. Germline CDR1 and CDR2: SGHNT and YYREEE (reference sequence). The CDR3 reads CASSFGGGEQYF. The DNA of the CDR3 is TGTGCCAGCAGCTTCGGCGGGGGGGAGCAGTACTTC.

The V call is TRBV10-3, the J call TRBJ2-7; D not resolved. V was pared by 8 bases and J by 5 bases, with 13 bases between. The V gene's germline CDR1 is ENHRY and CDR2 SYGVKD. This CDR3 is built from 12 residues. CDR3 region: CAIGPAPHEQYF. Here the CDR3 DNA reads TGTGCCATCGGGCCAGCTCCCCACGAGCAGTACTTC.

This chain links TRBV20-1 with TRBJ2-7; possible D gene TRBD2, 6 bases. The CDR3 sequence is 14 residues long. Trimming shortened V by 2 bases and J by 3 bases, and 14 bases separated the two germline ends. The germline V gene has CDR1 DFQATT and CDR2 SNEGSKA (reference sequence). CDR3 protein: CSARPGLLLYEQYF. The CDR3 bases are TGCAGTGCTAGACCGGGACTCCTCCTCTACGAGCAGTACTTC.

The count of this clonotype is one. The CDR3 region is CASSLLAGQETQYF. The DNA for the CDR3 is TGTGCCAGCAGCTTACTAGCGGGACAGGAGACCCAGTACTTC. The chain uses TRBV7-2 and TRBJ2-5; 9 bases agree with TRBD2. The CDR3 totals 14 residues. Germline V CDR1 and CDR2: SGHTA, FQGNSA. V shed 2 bases, J shed 5 bases, and the junction held 3 bases outside the gene matches.

This CDR3 reads CASSQQGYNQPQHF. CDR3 in DNA: TGTGCCAGCAGCCAGCAGGGATACAATCAGCCCCAGCATTTT. The chain joins TRBV5-6 to TRBJ1-5; TRBD1 might be the D (5 bases). Germline V gives CDR1 SGHDT, CDR2 YYEEEE. This CDR3 has 14 amino acids. Trimming took off 4 bases at V and 3 bases at J, with 11 bases between the two ends.

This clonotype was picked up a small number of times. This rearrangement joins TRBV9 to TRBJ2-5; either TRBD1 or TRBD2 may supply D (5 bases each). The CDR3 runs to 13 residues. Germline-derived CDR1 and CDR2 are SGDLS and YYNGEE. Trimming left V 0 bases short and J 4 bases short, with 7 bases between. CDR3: CASSVAGGETQYF. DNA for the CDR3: TGTGCCAGCAGCGTAGCTGGGGGAGAGACCCAGTACTTC. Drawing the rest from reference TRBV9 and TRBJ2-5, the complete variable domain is DSGVTQTPKHLITATGQRVTLRCSPRSGDLSVYWYQQSLDQGLQFLIQYYNGEERAKGNILERFSAQQFPDLHSELNLSSLELGDSALYFCASSVAGGETQYFGPGTRLLVL.

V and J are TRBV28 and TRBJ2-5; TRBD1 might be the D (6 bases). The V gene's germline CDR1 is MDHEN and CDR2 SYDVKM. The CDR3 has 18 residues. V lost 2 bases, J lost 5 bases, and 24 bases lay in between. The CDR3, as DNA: TGTGCCAGCAGTTTAAATCCCTGGACAGCCCTGACGACGGAGACCCAGTACTTC. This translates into CASSLNPWTALTTETQYF.

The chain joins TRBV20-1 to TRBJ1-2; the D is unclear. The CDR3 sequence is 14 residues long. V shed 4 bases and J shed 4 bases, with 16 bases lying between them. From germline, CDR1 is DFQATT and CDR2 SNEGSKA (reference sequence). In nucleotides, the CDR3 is TGCAGTGCTACAGCCCAGGACTCGATCTATGGCTACACCTTC. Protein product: CSATAQDSIYGYTF.